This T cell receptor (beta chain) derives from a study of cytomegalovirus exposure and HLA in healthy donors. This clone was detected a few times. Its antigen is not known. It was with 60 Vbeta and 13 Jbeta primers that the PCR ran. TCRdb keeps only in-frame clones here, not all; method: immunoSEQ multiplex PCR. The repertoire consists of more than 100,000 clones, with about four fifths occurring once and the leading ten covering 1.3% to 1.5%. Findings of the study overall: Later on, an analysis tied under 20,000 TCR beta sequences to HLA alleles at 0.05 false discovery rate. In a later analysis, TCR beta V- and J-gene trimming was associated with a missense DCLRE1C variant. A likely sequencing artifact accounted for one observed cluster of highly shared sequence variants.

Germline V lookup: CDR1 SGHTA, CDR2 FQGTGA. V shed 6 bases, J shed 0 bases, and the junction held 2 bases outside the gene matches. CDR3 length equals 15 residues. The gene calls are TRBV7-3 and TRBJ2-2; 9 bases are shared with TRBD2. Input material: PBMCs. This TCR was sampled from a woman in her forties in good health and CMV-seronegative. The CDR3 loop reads CASRLAGPNTGELFF. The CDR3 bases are TGTGCCAGCAGACTAGCGGGCCCGAACACCGGGGAGCTGTTTTTT. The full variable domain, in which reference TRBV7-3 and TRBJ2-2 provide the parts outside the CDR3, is GAGVSQTPSNKVTEKGKYVELRCDPISGHTALYWYRQSLGQGPEFLIYFQGTGAADDSGLPNDRFFAVRPEGSVSTLKIQRTERGDSAVYLCASRLAGPNTGELFFGEGSRLTVL.